What follows are 4 T cell receptor beta chains derived from one specimen sequenced in a study of human T cells and chemical hapten exposure. TCRdb re-called the RACE reads with MiXCR, one entry per CDR3 protein. The table lists hundreds of thousands of distinct CDR3 sequences, roughly 6% of them singletons. Indicated time point: patch test 2, 6 weeks after DPC sensitization. Treatment denoted: therapeutic diphenylcyclopropenone sensitization with weekly scalp DPC. The material sequenced was whole blood, taken in connection with sensitization to the hapten diphenylcyclopropenone (DPC). The receptor source for this set is a woman aged 18-35 years with alopecia areata. Some clones in this sample may be carry-over from other donors' samples.

This chain connects TRBV5-4 to TRBJ2-7; D is possibly TRBD1 or TRBD2 (5 bases each). Germline CDR1 is SGHNT and CDR2 is YYREEE (reference sequence). Trimming shortened V by 4 bases and J by 3 bases, and 11 bases separated the two germline ends. This CDR3 is built from 13 residues. The CDR3 region has the DNA TGTGCCAGCAGCCGGGGCGAGGACTACGAGCAGTACTTC. It specifies CASSRGEDYEQYF.

V usage is TRBV28 and J usage is TRBJ2-7, with D perhaps given as TRBD1 or TRBD2 (5 bases each). Trimming took 7 bases from V and 7 from J, leaving 17 bases between them. Germline lookup yields CDR1 MDHEN and CDR2 SYDVKM. The CDR3 covers 13 residues. The DNA of the CDR3 is TGTGCCAGCACCCCCGGGCCCTGGGGGGAGCAGTACTTC. Encoded protein: CASTPGPWGEQYF.

The rearrangement uses TRBV12-3 or TRBV12-4 and TRBJ2-3; 7 bases line up with TRBD2. The CDR3 consists of 16 residues. V lost 4 bases, J lost 3 bases, and 10 bases stayed unmatched. Here the CDR3 reads CASSSHREALTDTQYF. For the CDR3, the DNA is TGTGCCAGCAGTTCCCACCGGGAGGCCCTAACAGATACGCAGTATTTT.

There are many counts of this clonotype. This chain joins TRBV7-2 and TRBJ1-2; maybe TRBD1 (6 bases). V lost 4 bases and J lost 5, with 17 bases in between. The CDR3 runs 15 residues. The germline CDR1 and CDR2 sequences are SGHTA and FQGNSA. The DNA for the CDR3 is TGTGCCAGCAGCTCCCTGGGGGGCGCGCAGTATGGCTACACCTTC. Protein product: CASSSLGGAQYGYTF.